The TCR beta chain described here comes from a study of regulatory T cells in long-lasting Graves disease. Whole-study context: Persistence in Graves' disease denoted antithyroid drug use beyond 5 years alongside positive TSH receptor antibodies.

TCR beta libraries were built with iRepertoire HTBI primers and Arm-PCR of CDR3 regions. One entry per CDR3 protein results from TCRdb running MiXCR on the multiplex PCR reads. The table includes a few hundred thousand distinct CDR3 sequences, about 23% detected once. Time point given: persistent/refractory GD, antithyroid drugs over 5 years with positive TRAb. PBMCs provided the RNA from which the TCR library was made. With EDTA tubes as the receptacles, 7.5 to 9 milliliters of peripheral blood were drawn. Trimming cost V 8 bases and J 3 bases; bases outside gene matches: 6. The length of the CDR3 is 13 residues. Germline-derived CDR1 and CDR2 are SNHLY and FYNNEI. Overall study findings and caveats: Persistent Graves' cases showed lower TCR diversity than newly diagnosed cases.

In this sample, this clonotype turned up many times. Its antigen is as yet unknown. The sequence was collected from a woman aged 40 to 50 with Graves disease. The sample consisted of peripheral blood mononuclear cells (PBMCs), taken when the disease was refractory, from a patient treated with antithyroid drugs. This chain links TRBV2 with TRBJ1-1; 7 nucleotides line up with TRBD1. The CDR3 region has the DNA TGTGCCAGCGGACAGGATTGGGACACTGAAGCTTTCTTT. Translating it yields CASGQDWDTEAFF.